Listed here are 30 T cell receptor beta chains from one sample, sequenced in a study of T-cell memory formation after mild COVID-19. TCRdb reprocessed the 5' RACE reads via MiXCR and lists one record per CDR3 protein. The sample has 250,000 to 300,000 distinct CDR3 sequences; about 16% are singletons. Sample: PBMCs or a T cell subset sorted from them (not recorded which). The receptors shown here come from a man aged 18 to 30 who had mild COVID-19 (a few samples of this study predate the infection). Cell type and time point are not known.

The chain links TRBV7-6 to TRBJ2-7; 9 bases are shared with TRBD1. V lost 6 bases, J lost 0 bases, and 6 bases stayed unmatched. CDR1 and CDR2 from the germline V gene are SGHVS and FNYEAQ. This CDR3 is built from 15 residues. CDR3 coding DNA: TGTGCCAGCAGGGGACAGGGCCCTAGCTCCTACGAGCAGTACGTC. Encoded protein: CASRGQGPSSYEQYV.

This clonotype was picked up a small number of times. V is TRBV20-1 and J is TRBJ2-7, with unresolved D. The CDR3 has 11 amino acids. Germline V lookup: CDR1 DFQATT, CDR2 SNEGSKA (reference sequence). V lost 2 bases and J 7 bases, leaving 9 bases between the germline ends. The CDR3 protein is CSARSIGEQYF. In DNA, the CDR3 is TGCAGTGCTAGATCGATTGGTGAGCAGTACTTC.

This clonotype has only a few counts. The V gene is TRBV6-6, the J gene TRBJ1-2; D is unclear. The V gene lost 0 bases and the J gene lost 8 bases, with 10 bases spanning the gap. This CDR3 has 13 amino acids. Germline values: CDR1 MNHNY, CDR2 SVGAGI (reference sequence). CDR3 in DNA: TGTGCCAGCAGTTACTCCCCCACCAGGGGCTACACCTTC. Its translation: CASSYSPTRGYTF.

The chain employs TRBV7-2 and TRBJ2-5; D possibly uses TRBD1 or TRBD2 (5 bases each). The CDR3 consists of 14 residues. The germline V gene has CDR1 SGHTA and CDR2 FQGNSA. The germline V and J ends were trimmed by 5 bases and 1 base, with 11 bases remaining between them. The CDR3 sequence is CASSPRDLQETQYF. The CDR3 nucleotides are TGTGCCAGCAGCCCACGGGACCTCCAAGAGACCCAGTACTTC. The full variable domain, completed using reference TRBV7-2 and TRBJ2-5, is GAGVSQSPSNKVTEKGKDVELRCDPISGHTALYWYRQSLGQGLEFLIYFQGNSAPDKSGLPSDRFSAERTGGSVSTLTIQRTQQEDSAVYLCASSPRDLQETQYFGPGTRLLVL.

This clonotype was seen more than once but under ten times. V is TRBV12-3 or TRBV12-4 and J is TRBJ2-1, with D unclear. Trimming took off 0 bases at V and 9 bases at J, with 9 bases between the two ends. The CDR3 consists of 13 residues. In nucleotides, the CDR3 is TGTGCCAGCAGTTTAGCGCTAAGGTCTGAGCAGTTCTTC. Protein product: CASSLALRSEQFF.

The table lists this clonotype with a few counts. This chain links TRBV6-4 with TRBJ2-6, with 11 bases lining up with TRBD1. This CDR3 is built from 17 residues. CDR1 is MRHNA and CDR2 is SNTAGT in the germline V gene. The ends lost 5 bases at V and 0 bases at J; junction bases unmatched: 3. The CDR3 nucleotides read TGTGCCAGCAGTTCGGACAGGGGGCCCTCTGGGGCCAACGTCCTGACTTTC. Translating it yields CASSSDRGPSGANVLTF.

The V and J genes are TRBV5-1 and TRBJ2-3; D not certain. CDR1 SGHRS and CDR2 YFSETQ come from the germline V gene. V was pared by 4 bases and J by 2 bases, with 17 bases between. This CDR3 region has 16 residues. For the CDR3, the DNA is TGCGCCAGCAGCCGAGAACCCAGGCAGTTCACAGATACGCAGTATTTT. Translating gives CASSREPRQFTDTQYF.

The chain couples TRBV4-3 to TRBJ1-1, with no clear D. The CDR3 is 14 amino acids. Trimming removed 5 bases from V and 0 bases from J, with 10 bases in between. Germline V gene data show CDR1 as LGHNA and CDR2 as YSLEER. The CDR3 nucleotides are TGCGCCAGCAGCATAGGCAACCTGAACACTGAAGCTTTCTTT. This translates into CASSIGNLNTEAFF.

The V call is TRBV18, the J call TRBJ2-1, with D possibly being TRBD1 (6 bases). The CDR3 consists of 14 residues. Per the germline V gene, CDR1 is KGHSH and CDR2 is LQKENI. Trimming removed 1 base from V and 5 bases from J, with 9 bases in between. The CDR3 nucleotides read TGTGCCAGCTCACCACGCTCAGGGGACAATGAGCAGTTCTTC. The encoded protein is CASSPRSGDNEQFF.

This clonotype has only a few counts. The chain links TRBV6-5 to TRBJ1-2; perhaps TRBD1 as D (5 bases). With 6 bases removed from V and 4 bases from J, the gap between germline ends came to 15 bases. Germline V lookup: CDR1 MNHEY, CDR2 SVGAGI. The CDR3 extends over 14 amino acids. The CDR3, as DNA: TGTGCCAGCAGATTTTTCCGGGACGGCTATGGCTACACCTTC. Translating gives CASRFFRDGYGYTF.

The V and J genes are TRBV29-1 and TRBJ2-1; D remains unclear. The CDR3 runs to 15 residues. Germline V lookup: CDR1 SQVTM, CDR2 ANQGSEA. Deletions cut 7 bases from V and 0 bases from J, with 16 bases between. CDR3 sequence: CSASPPGHSYNEQFF. The DNA of the CDR3 is TGCAGCGCCTCCCCACCGGGTCACTCCTACAATGAGCAGTTCTTC.

The chain links TRBV28 to TRBJ2-4; no clear D. Germline V gene lookup returns CDR1 MDHEN and CDR2 SYDVKM. The CDR3 runs to 17 residues. Trimming pared 3 bases from V and 0 bases from J, leaving 15 bases between. The CDR3 nucleotides are TGTGCCAGCAGTTTCGCAGGAGCTGGCCTAGCCAAAAACATTCAGTACTTC. This translates into CASSFAGAGLAKNIQYF. The full variable domain, completed using reference TRBV28 and TRBJ2-4, is DVKVTQSSRYLVKRTGEKVFLECVQDMDHENMFWYRQDPGLGLRLIYFSYDVKMKEKGDIPEGYSVSREKKERFSLILESASTNQTSMYLCASSFAGAGLAKNIQYFGAGTRLSVL.

This clonotype was seen a handful of times. This rearrangement joins TRBV5-1 to TRBJ2-5, with TRBD1 as a possible D gene (6 bases). V was shortened by 7 bases and J by 6 bases, with 19 bases between the two germline ends. This CDR3 has 14 residues. CDR1 SGHRS and CDR2 YFSETQ come from the germline V gene. Here the CDR3 reads CASRPPQGEKTQYF. CDR3 bases: TGCGCCAGCCGACCCCCACAGGGTGAAAAGACCCAGTACTTC.

V and J are TRBV20-1 and TRBJ1-2, with a weak D call TRBD1 (5 bases). The V gene's germline CDR1 is DFQATT and CDR2 SNEGSKA (reference sequence). Trimming shortened V by 1 base and J by 6 bases, and 15 bases separated the two germline ends. The CDR3 runs 14 residues. CDR3: CSARAGGTIDGYTF. CDR3 bases: TGCAGTGCTAGAGCCGGGGGTACGATTGATGGCTACACCTTC.

This chain joins TRBV2 and TRBJ2-5; 10 nucleotides match TRBD2. The CDR3 is 15 amino acids. J was trimmed by 7 bases and V by 3 bases; bases with no gene match: 8. The germline gives CDR1 SNHLY, CDR2 FYNNEI. The CDR3 nucleotides are TGTGCCAGCAGTGAGCGTAGCGGGGGGTCTGGGACCCAGTACTTC. Its translation is CASSERSGGSGTQYF.

The chain links TRBV4-1 to TRBJ2-4; no clear D. The CDR3 is 15 residues long. The V and J ends lost 1 base and 3 bases respectively, with 10 bases between them. Germline V CDR1 and CDR2: MGHRA, YSYEKL. In DNA form, the CDR3 reads TGCGCCAGCAGCCAAGTCTTGCGATACAAAAACATTCAGTACTTC. Translated, it gives CASSQVLRYKNIQYF.

This clonotype was recorded at least ten times. V usage is TRBV4-2 and J usage is TRBJ2-1, with 9 nucleotides matching TRBD1. The CDR3 is 18 amino acids. V gave up 0 bases and J gave up 6 bases; unmatched junction bases: 12. CDR1 and CDR2 from the germline V gene are LGHNA and YNFKEQ. The CDR3 sequence is CASSQDLSLGDRVNEQFF. As DNA, the CDR3 is TGTGCCAGCAGCCAAGATCTTTCTCTGGGGGACAGGGTCAATGAGCAGTTCTTC.

This clonotype is a singleton in its sample. V usage is TRBV12-3 or TRBV12-4 and J usage is TRBJ1-1, with TRBD1 as a possible D gene (6 bases). The CDR3 extends over 15 amino acids. The ends were cut back, 4 bases at V and 6 bases at J, with 18 bases in the middle. The CDR3 DNA sequence: TGTGCCAGCAGTTCCATAACCGGACAGAATGCTGAAGCTTTCTTT. Its translation is CASSSITGQNAEAFF.

The chain links TRBV7-9 to TRBJ2-7; 11 bases are shared with TRBD1. The J segment lost 0 bases and the V segment lost 3 bases, leaving 4 bases of the junction unmatched. Germline V CDR1 and CDR2: SEHNR, FQNEAQ (reference sequence). This CDR3 has 16 residues. CDR3 sequence reads: CASSLDRGQVSYEQYF. CDR3 coding DNA: TGTGCCAGCAGCTTGGACAGGGGGCAGGTCTCCTACGAGCAGTACTTC.

This chain connects TRBV3-1 to TRBJ1-2; tentative D call: TRBD1 (6 bases). V shed 1 base and J shed 2 bases, with 11 bases lying between them. CDR3 length: 15 amino acids. CDR1 LGHDT and CDR2 YNNKEL come from the germline V gene (reference sequence). The CDR3 is CASSQGAGTNYGYTF. DNA for the CDR3: TGTGCCAGCAGCCAAGGTGCGGGGACAAACTATGGCTACACCTTC.

In its sample, this clonotype was seen a few times. V and J are TRBV27 and TRBJ1-2, with unresolved D. Germline CDR1 MNHEY, CDR2 SMNVEV (reference sequence). The V gene lost 3 bases and the J gene lost 2 bases, with 10 bases spanning the gap. The CDR3 runs 14 residues. This chain's CDR3 is CASSLQAKNYGYTF. CDR3 sequence (DNA): TGTGCCAGCAGTTTGCAGGCGAAGAACTATGGCTACACCTTC.

The V and J genes are TRBV6-2 or TRBV6-3 and TRBJ1-5; D unclear. V shed 2 bases and J shed 7 bases, with 12 bases lying between them. The germline CDR1 and CDR2 sequences are MNHEY and SVGEGT. This CDR3 has 14 amino acids. CDR3 protein: CASSYGGGRQPQHF. The CDR3, as DNA: TGTGCCAGCAGTTACGGCGGAGGAAGGCAGCCCCAGCATTTT.

This clonotype occurred many times. Germline and junction disagree at one end, which may indicate a read error. The chain has TRBV7-2 and TRBJ2-3; D not certain. The CDR3 has 13 residues. The V gene's germline CDR1 is SGHTA and CDR2 FQGNSA. CDR3 sequence reads: CASSSPTTDTQYF. The CDR3 DNA reads as TGCGCCAGCAGCTCCCCTACCACAGATACGCAGTATTTT.

The chain couples TRBV4-1 to TRBJ1-6; D gene ambiguous. There are 15 residues in the CDR3. Germline V gene lookup returns CDR1 MGHRA and CDR2 YSYEKL. The ends were cut back, 1 base at V and 8 bases at J, with 12 bases in the middle. CDR3 nucleotides: TGCGCCAGCAGCCAAGCGTTGGGGTACGATTCACCCCTCCACTTT. Its protein product is CASSQALGYDSPLHF.

The chain has TRBV4-1 and TRBJ1-1, with 7 bases matching TRBD1. This CDR3 contains 16 residues. CDR1 is MGHRA and CDR2 is YSYEKL in the germline V gene. V shed 2 bases, J shed 0 bases, and the junction held 6 bases outside the gene matches. CDR3 sequence (DNA): TGCGCCAGCAGCCAAAAGGGGGCCCCGATGAACACTGAAGCTTTCTTT. Its translation: CASSQKGAPMNTEAFF.

The chain carries TRBV5-1 and TRBJ2-7; D is ambiguous. In germline, CDR1 is SGHRS, CDR2 YFSETQ. This CDR3 comprises 14 residues. Between the trimmed V and J ends, which lost 1 base and 6 bases, there was a span of 14 bases. This CDR3 is CASSLLPAPSEQYV. The CDR3 coding sequence is TGCGCCAGCAGCTTGCTGCCAGCCCCAAGCGAGCAGTACGTC.

This chain connects TRBV7-6 to TRBJ1-1, with 9 bases lining up with TRBD1. Germline CDR1 and CDR2: SGHVS and FNYEAQ. The junction had 4 bases not matched to a gene; V was cut back by 4 bases and J by 4 bases. The CDR3 loop spans 14 amino acids. DNA for the CDR3: TGTGCCAGCAGCTGGGGGACAGGGAGCACTGAAGCTTTCTTT. Amino acids: CASSWGTGSTEAFF.

This clonotype was seen more than once but under ten times. The chain links TRBV4-3 to TRBJ2-7; D is unresolved. CDR3 length: 14 amino acids. CDR1 is LGHNA, CDR2 YSLEER, per germline. Between the trimmed V and J ends, which lost 6 bases and 4 bases, there was a span of 16 bases. This chain's CDR3 is CASRPDIGFYEQYF. Written as DNA, the CDR3 is TGCGCCAGCAGGCCAGATATTGGGTTTTACGAGCAGTACTTC.

This clonotype has more than one count but fewer than ten. V gene TRBV5-6 combines with J gene TRBJ2-6; the D is unclear. CDR3 length: 13 residues. The germline V gene has CDR1 SGHDT and CDR2 YYEEEE. V was trimmed by 4 bases and J by 6 bases, leaving 8 bases between them. CDR3: CASSPLAANVLTF. CDR3 nucleotides: TGTGCCAGCAGCCCCCTTGCGGCCAACGTCCTGACTTTC.

The chain is built from TRBV3-1 and TRBJ1-1; 9 bases are a match to TRBD1. Per the germline V gene, CDR1 is LGHDT and CDR2 is YNNKEL (reference sequence). J lost 4 bases, V lost 0 bases, and 6 bases had no gene match. The CDR3 is made up of 16 amino acids. The CDR3 DNA sequence: TGTGCCAGCAGCCAAGAAGGGACAGGGTGGACCACTGAAGCTTTCTTT. As protein: CASSQEGTGWTTEAFF.